What follows are 8 T cell receptor beta chains derived from one specimen sequenced in a study of Graves' ophthalmopathy and Graves' hyperthyroidism. The TCR beta CDR3 regions underwent amplification from RNA transcripts. The first-round RT-PCR employed HTBI primers together with the Qiagen OneStep RT-PCR kit. A multiplex PCR was then performed as the second round. TCRdb analysed the multiplex PCR reads with MiXCR anew, one entry per CDR3 protein. The sample lists some 390,000 distinct CDR3 sequences; about 16% were seen once. Sequenced: peripheral blood. The receptors shown here come from a woman under 30 with Graves' ophthalmopathy.

Many counts were recorded for this clonotype. This sequence joins TRBV3-1 and TRBJ2-4; D remains ambiguous. The V end lost 4 bases, the J end lost 0 bases, and 7 bases lay between the germline ends. In germline, CDR1 is LGHDT, CDR2 YNNKEL (reference sequence). The CDR3 runs 14 residues. The CDR3 DNA follows: TGTGCCAGCAGCCGATGGACAGCCAAAAACATTCAGTACTTC. This encodes CASSRWTAKNIQYF.

This clonotype showed up many times. The rearrangement links TRBV15 to TRBJ2-7, with unresolved D. CDR1 is LNHNV and CDR2 is YYDKDF in the germline V gene (reference sequence). V was pared by 4 bases and J by 2 bases, with 12 bases between. The CDR3 contains 14 residues. CDR3 sequence reads: CATSKLRSTYEQYF. The DNA for the CDR3 is TGTGCCACCAGCAAGTTGAGGAGCACCTACGAGCAGTACTTC. Looking up the rest from reference TRBV15 and TRBJ2-7 gives the full variable domain: DAMVIQNPRYQVTQFGKPVTLSCSQTLNHNVMYWYQQKSSQAPKLLFHYYDKDFNNEADTPDNFQSRRPNTSFCFLDIRSPGLGDTAMYLCATSKLRSTYEQYFGPGTRLTVT.

This clonotype was counted at least ten times. The chain carries TRBV7-2 and TRBJ2-4, with D perhaps matching TRBD1 (5 bases). The germline V gene has CDR1 SGHTA and CDR2 FQGNSA. This CDR3 contains 16 residues. Trimming stripped 1 base from V and 1 base from J, with 11 bases between. CDR3 sequence (DNA): TGTGCCAGCAGCTTAGGGGGCGCCGGGGCCAAAAACATTCAGTACTTC. Translating it yields CASSLGGAGAKNIQYF. Variable domain in full (rest from reference TRBV7-2 and TRBJ2-4): GAGVSQSPSNKVTEKGKDVELRCDPISGHTALYWYRQSLGQGLEFLIYFQGNSAPDKSGLPSDRFSAERTGGSVSTLTIQRTQQEDSAVYLCASSLGGAGAKNIQYFGAGTRLSVL.

This clonotype was counted ten times or more. V gene TRBV7-2 combines with J gene TRBJ2-7; D gene unclear. V shed 5 bases and J shed 4 bases, with 15 bases lying between them. CDR1 and CDR2 from the germline V gene are SGHTA and FQGNSA. This CDR3 contains 14 residues. CDR3 in amino acids: CASSQNLLGYEQYF. DNA of the CDR3: TGTGCCAGCAGCCAAAACCTTCTCGGGTACGAGCAGTACTTC.

This clonotype has ten or more counts. The chain has TRBV7-2 and TRBJ1-1, with D unclear. The CDR3 sequence is 14 residues long. Germline values: CDR1 SGHTA, CDR2 FQGNSA. V was cut by 6 bases and J by 4 bases, with 15 bases left in between. The CDR3 DNA follows: TGTGCCAGCAGACCCTGGGCGAGCGGCACTGAAGCTTTCTTT. It encodes CASRPWASGTEAFF.

This clonotype showed up many times. The chain combines TRBV5-1 with TRBJ1-5; D is ambiguous. The germline V gene encodes CDR1 SGHRS and CDR2 YFSETQ. This CDR3 has 14 amino acids. Trimming took 4 bases from V and 5 from J, leaving 13 bases between them. CDR3 nucleotides: TGCGCCAGCAGCCCCGGAGGAGGGTATCAGCCCCAGCATTTT. Residues: CASSPGGGYQPQHF.

This clonotype was counted ten times or more. The rearrangement uses TRBV5-1 and TRBJ2-7; D perhaps matches TRBD2 (6 bases). This CDR3 spans 14 amino acids. Germline CDR1 SGHRS, CDR2 YFSETQ. Trimming removed 0 bases from V and 2 bases from J, with 9 bases in between. The CDR3 here is CASSLEGRTYEQYF. The CDR3 DNA reads TGCGCCAGCAGCTTGGAAGGGAGGACCTACGAGCAGTACTTC.

This clonotype was observed at least ten times. J is TRBJ1-1 and V is TRBV20-1; unclear D gene. Trimming shortened V by 3 bases and J by 3 bases, and 8 bases separated the two germline ends. The CDR3 is 12 residues long. Per germline, CDR1 DFQATT and CDR2 SNEGSKA (reference sequence). As DNA, the CDR3 is TGCAGTGCTAGGCAAAGGGACACTGAAGCTTTCTTT. Amino acids: CSARQRDTEAFF.